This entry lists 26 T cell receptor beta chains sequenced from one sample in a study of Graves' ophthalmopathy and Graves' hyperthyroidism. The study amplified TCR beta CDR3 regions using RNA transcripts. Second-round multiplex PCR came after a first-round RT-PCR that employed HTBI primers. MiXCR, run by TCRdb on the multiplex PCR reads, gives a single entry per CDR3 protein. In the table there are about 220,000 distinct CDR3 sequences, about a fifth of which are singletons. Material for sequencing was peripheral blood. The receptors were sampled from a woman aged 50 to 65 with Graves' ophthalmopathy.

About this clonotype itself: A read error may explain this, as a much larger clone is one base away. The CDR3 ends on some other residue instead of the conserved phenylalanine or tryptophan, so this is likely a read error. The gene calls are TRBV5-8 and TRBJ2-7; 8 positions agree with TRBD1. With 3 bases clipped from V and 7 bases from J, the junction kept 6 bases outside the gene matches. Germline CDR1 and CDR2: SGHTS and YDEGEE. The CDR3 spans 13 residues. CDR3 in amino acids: CASSWQGAGEQYI. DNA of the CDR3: TGTGCCAGCAGCTGGCAGGGGGCTGGTGAGCAGTACATC.

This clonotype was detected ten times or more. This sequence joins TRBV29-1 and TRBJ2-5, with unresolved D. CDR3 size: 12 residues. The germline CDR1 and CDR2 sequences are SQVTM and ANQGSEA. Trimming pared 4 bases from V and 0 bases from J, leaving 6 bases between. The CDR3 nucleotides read TGCAGCGTTGTCGTGTACCAAGAGACCCAGTACTTC. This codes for CSVVVYQETQYF.

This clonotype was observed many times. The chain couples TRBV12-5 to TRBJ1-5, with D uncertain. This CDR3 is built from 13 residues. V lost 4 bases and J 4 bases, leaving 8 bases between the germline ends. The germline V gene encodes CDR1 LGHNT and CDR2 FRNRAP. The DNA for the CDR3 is TGTGCTAGTGGTTGGGATCGTAATCAGCCCCAGCATTTT. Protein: CASGWDRNQPQHF.

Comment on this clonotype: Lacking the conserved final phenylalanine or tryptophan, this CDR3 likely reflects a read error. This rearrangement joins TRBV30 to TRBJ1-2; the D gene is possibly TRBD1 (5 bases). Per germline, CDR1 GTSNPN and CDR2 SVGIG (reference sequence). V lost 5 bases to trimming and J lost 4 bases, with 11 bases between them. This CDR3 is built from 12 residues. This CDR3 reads CAWSQGLYGYTS. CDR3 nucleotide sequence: TGTGCCTGGTCTCAGGGACTCTATGGCTACACCTCC.

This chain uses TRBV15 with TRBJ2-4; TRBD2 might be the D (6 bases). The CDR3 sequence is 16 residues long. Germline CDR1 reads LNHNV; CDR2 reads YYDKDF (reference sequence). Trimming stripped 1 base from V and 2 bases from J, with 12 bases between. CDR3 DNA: TGTGCCACCAGCAGAGCCTTCCGGGGGACCAAAAACATTCAGTACTTC. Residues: CATSRAFRGTKNIQYF.

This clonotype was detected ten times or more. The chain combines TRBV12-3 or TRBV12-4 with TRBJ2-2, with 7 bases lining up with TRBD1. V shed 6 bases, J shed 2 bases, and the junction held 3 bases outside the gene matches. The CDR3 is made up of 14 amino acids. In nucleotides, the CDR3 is TGTGCCAGCAGACGACAGGGCAACACCGGGGAGCTGTTTTTT. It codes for CASRRQGNTGELFF.

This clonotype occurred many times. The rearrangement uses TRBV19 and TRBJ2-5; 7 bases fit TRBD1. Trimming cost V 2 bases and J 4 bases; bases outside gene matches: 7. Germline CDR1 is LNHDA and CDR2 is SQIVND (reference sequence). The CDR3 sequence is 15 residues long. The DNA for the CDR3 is TGTGCCAGTAGTATATCGACAGGGTGGGCAGAGACCCAGTACTTC. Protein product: CASSISTGWAETQYF.

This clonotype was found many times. The CDR3 bases are TGTGCCTGGAGCTTTCAGGGGGGCACTGAAGCTTTCTTT. It specifies CAWSFQGGTEAFF. This chain uses TRBV30 with TRBJ1-1, with 7 bases aligning to TRBD1. Germline CDR1 and CDR2: GTSNPN and SVGIG (reference sequence). After removal of 3 bases from V and 4 bases from J, the junction contained 5 bases not matched to a gene. The CDR3 runs 13 residues.

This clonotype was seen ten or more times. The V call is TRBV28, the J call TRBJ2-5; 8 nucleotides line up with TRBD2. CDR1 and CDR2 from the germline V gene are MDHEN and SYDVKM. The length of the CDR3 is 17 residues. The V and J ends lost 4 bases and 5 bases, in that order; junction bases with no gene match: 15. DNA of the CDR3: TGTGCCAGCAGTTCGCCGGCTAGCGGGTTCCCTGGGGAGACCCAGTACTTC. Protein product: CASSSPASGFPGETQYF.

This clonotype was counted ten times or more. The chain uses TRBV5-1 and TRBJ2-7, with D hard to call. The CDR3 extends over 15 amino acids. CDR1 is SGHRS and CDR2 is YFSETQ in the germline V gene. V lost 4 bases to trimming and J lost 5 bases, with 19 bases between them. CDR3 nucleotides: TGCGCCAGCAGCCTAACCGCCGGCGCCCGGGACGAGCAGTACTTC. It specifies CASSLTAGARDEQYF.

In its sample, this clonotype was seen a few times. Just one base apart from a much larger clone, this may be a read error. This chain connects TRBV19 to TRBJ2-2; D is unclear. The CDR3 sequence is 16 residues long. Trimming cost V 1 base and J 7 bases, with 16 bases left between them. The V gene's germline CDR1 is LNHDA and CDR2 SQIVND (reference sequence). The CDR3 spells CASSIVNREMGGELFF. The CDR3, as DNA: TGTGCCAGTAGTATAGTGAACAGAGAAATGGGCGGGGAGCTGTTTTTT.

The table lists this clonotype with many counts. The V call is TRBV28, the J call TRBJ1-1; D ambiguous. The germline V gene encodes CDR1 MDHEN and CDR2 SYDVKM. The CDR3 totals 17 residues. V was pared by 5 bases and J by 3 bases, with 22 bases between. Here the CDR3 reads CASSAISGVMLYTEAFF. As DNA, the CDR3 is TGTGCCAGCAGTGCCATATCTGGGGTAATGCTGTACACTGAAGCTTTCTTT.

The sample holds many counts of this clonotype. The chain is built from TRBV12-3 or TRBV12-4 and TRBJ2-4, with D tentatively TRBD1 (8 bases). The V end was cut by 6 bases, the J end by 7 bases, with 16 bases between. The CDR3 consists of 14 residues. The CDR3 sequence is CASSLGQGGNIQYF. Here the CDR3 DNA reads TGTGCCAGCAGCCTCGGACAGGGAGGGAACATTCAGTACTTC.

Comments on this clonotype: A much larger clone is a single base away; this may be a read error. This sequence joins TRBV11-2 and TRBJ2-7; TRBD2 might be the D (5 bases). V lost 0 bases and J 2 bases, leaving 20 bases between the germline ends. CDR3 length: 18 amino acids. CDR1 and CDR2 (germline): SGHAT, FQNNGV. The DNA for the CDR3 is TGTGCCAGCAGCTTAGACGGTGGGCCTAGCACGTCACCCTACGAGCAGTACTTC. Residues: CASSLDGGPSTSPYEQYF.

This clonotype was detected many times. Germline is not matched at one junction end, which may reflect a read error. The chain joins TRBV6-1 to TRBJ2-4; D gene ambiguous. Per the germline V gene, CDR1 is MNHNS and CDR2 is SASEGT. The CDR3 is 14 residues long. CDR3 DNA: TGTGCCAGCAGTCAAGCCGAGGCCAAAAACATTCAGTACTTC. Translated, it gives CASSQAEAKNIQYF.

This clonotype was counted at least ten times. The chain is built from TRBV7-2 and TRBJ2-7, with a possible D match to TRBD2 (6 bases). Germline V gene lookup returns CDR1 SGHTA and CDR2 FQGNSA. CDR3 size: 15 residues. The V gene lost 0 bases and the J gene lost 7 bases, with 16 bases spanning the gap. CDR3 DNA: TGTGCCAGCAGCTTAGCCTTACTAGCCCAGGGAGAGCAGTACTTC. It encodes CASSLALLAQGEQYF.

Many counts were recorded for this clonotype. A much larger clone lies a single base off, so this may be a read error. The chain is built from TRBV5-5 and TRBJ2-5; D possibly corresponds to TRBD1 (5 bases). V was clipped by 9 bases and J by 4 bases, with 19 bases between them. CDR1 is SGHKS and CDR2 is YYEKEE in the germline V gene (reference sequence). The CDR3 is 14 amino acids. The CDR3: CANTPTQGRETQYF. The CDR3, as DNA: TGTGCCAACACCCCTACGCAGGGCCGAGAGACCCAGTACTTC.

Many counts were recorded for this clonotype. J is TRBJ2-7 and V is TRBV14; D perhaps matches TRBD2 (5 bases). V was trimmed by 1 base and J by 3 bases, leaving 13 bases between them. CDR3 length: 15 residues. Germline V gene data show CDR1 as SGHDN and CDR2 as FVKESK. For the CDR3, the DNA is TGTGCCAGCAGCCAAGGGACCACCGCGGGCTACGAGCAGTACTTC. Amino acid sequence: CASSQGTTAGYEQYF.

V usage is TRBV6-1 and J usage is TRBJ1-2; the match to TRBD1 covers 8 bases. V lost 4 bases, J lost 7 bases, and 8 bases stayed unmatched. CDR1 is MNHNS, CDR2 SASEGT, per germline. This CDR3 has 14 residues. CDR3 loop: CASSGGRQGSGYTF. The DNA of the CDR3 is TGTGCCAGCAGTGGTGGTAGACAGGGGTCTGGCTACACCTTC.

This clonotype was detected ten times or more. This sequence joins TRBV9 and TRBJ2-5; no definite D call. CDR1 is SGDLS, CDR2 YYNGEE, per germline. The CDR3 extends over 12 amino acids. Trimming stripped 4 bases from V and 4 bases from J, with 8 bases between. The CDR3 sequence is CASSPSGETQYF. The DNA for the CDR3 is TGTGCCAGCAGCCCCTCGGGAGAGACCCAGTACTTC. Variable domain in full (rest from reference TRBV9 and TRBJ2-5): DSGVTQTPKHLITATGQRVTLRCSPRSGDLSVYWYQQSLDQGLQFLIQYYNGEERAKGNILERFSAQQFPDLHSELNLSSLELGDSALYFCASSPSGETQYFGPGTRLLVL.

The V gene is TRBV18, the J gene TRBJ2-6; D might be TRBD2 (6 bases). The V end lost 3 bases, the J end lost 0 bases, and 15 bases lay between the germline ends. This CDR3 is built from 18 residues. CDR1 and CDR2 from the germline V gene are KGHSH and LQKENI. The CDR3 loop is CASSPFPGTSSGANVLTF. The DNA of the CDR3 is TGTGCCAGCTCACCTTTTCCAGGGACTTCCTCTGGGGCCAACGTCCTGACTTTC.

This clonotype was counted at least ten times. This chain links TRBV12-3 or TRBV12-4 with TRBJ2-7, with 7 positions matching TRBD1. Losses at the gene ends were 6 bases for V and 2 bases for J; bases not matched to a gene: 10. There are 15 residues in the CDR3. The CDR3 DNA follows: TGTGCCAGCAGACTACAGGGGTGGTTCCCCTACGAGCAGTACTTC. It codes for CASRLQGWFPYEQYF.

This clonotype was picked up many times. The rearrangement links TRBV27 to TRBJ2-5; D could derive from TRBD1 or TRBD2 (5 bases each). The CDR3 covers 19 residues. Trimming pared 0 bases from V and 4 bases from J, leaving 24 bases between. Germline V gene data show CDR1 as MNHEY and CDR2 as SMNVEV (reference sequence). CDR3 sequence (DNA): TGTGCCAGCAGTTTATCGCCCCCAAGGGTAGGGACCCAGGGAGAGACCCAGTACTTC. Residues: CASSLSPPRVGTQGETQYF.

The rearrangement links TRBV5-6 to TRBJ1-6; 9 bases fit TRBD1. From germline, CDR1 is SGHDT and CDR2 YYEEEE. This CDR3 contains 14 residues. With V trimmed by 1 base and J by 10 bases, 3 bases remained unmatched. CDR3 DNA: TGTGCCAGCAGCTTGACAGGGGGCTCATCACCCCTCCACTTT. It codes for CASSLTGGSSPLHF.

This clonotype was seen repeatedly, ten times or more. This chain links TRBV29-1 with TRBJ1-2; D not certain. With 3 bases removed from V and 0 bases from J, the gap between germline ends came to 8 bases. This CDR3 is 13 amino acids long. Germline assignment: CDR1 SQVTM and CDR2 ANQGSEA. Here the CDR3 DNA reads TGCAGCGTTGAGGGCAAAACTAACTATGGCTACACCTTC. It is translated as CSVEGKTNYGYTF.

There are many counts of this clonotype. The CDR3 sequence is CASSLVRREETQYF. CDR3 DNA: TGTGCCAGCAGCTTGGTTCGCAGGGAAGAGACCCAGTACTTC. The gene calls are TRBV5-6 and TRBJ2-5; tentatively, D is TRBD1 (5 bases). This CDR3 region has 14 residues. Germline CDR1 reads SGHDT; CDR2 reads YYEEEE. Trimming removed 0 bases at V and 3 bases at J, with 9 bases between.